A selection of T cell receptor beta chains follows, all from one sample in a study of T cells in Graves' hyperthyroidism and ophthalmopathy. TCRdb reanalysed the multiplex PCR reads using MiXCR and keeps one entry per CDR3 protein. In the table there are around 720,000 distinct CDR3 sequences, approximately 40% of which are singletons. Sequencing was performed on blood. All receptors come from a woman in her 40s with Graves' hyperthyroidism. CDR3s include the opening cysteine and the closing phenylalanine or tryptophan. Each record gives: D gene, J gene, clone size, CDR3 length, V gene, CDR3 protein, CDR3 DNA. A D gene is named only where the DNA matches it firmly. Not all rows give a size; the values are once, few, many and, for expanded clones, a class.

NA TRBJ1-5 NA 11 TRBV28 CASSFDQPQHF TGTGCCAGCAGTTTTGATCAGCCCCAGCATTTT
NA TRBJ1-6 few 15 TRBV14 CASSQDRVLVSPLHF TGTGCCAGCAGCCAGGATAGGGTTCTTGTCTCACCCCTCCACTTT
TRBD2 TRBJ2-5 many 13 TRBV2 CASVGLVQETQYF TGTGCCAGCGTTGGACTAGTCCAAGAGACCCAGTACTTC
NA TRBJ1-5 NA 15 TRBV7-2 CASSQTPEGHQPQHF TGTGCCAGCAGCCAAACCCCCGAGGGGCATCAGCCCCAGCATTTT
NA TRBJ1-1 NA 15 TRBV6-5 CASSYGRVMNTEAFF TGTGCCAGCAGTTACGGTCGGGTCATGAACACTGAAGCTTTCTTT
TRBD1 TRBJ2-7 NA 13 TRBV7-9 CASARVTGFEQYF TGTGCCAGCGCTAGAGTGACAGGGTTCGAGCAGTACTTC
NA TRBJ1-4 few 14 TRBV5-5 CASSLSGQNEKLFF TGTGCCAGCAGCTTGTCCGGCCAGAATGAAAAACTGTTTTTT
TRBD2 TRBJ2-1 NA 15 TRBV7-2 CASSEASGGSNEQFF TGTGCCAGCAGTGAAGCTAGCGGGGGTTCGAATGAGCAGTTCTTC
TRBD1 TRBJ2-7 many 15 TRBV19 CASSRRQGPGYEQYF TGTGCCAGTAGTAGAAGACAGGGTCCTGGCTACGAGCAGTACTTC
NA TRBJ1-5 many 14 TRBV10-3 CAISESGEDQPQHF TGTGCCATCAGTGAGTCTGGGGAGGATCAGCCCCAGCATTTT
NA TRBJ2-2 NA 18 TRBV7-2 CASSLVSGGLRGSGELFF TGTGCCAGCAGCTTAGTCTCTGGGGGCCTCAGGGGAAGCGGGGAGCTGTTTTTT
NA TRBJ1-5 many 13 TRBV20-1 CSARRDSNQPQHF TGCAGTGCTAGACGCGATAGCAATCAGCCCCAGCATTTT
NA TRBJ1-2 many 15 TRBV7-2 CASSGQGTINYGYTF TGTGCCAGCAGTGGTCAGGGTACCATTAACTATGGCTACACCTTC
TRBD2 TRBJ2-3 NA 15 TRBV10-3 CAISGGLAGTDTQYF TGTGCCATCAGTGGCGGACTAGCGGGAACAGATACGCAGTATTTT
NA TRBJ1-1 few 15 TRBV4-1 CASSQDSAMNTEAFF TGCGCCAGCAGCCAAGATTCGGCTATGAACACTGAAGCTTTCTTT
NA TRBJ1-1 many 14 TRBV20-1 CSAGDPLGHTEAFF TGCAGTGCCGGGGACCCGCTGGGGCACACTGAAGCTTTCTTT
NA TRBJ2-7 NA 15 TRBV7-2 CASSLDSGSYNEQYF TGTGCCAGCAGCTTAGACTCGGGCTCCTACAATGAGCAGTACTTC
NA TRBJ1-6 many 14 TRBV6-6 CASSADGGSSALHF TGTGCCAGCAGTGCTGACGGAGGCTCTTCGGCCCTCCACTTT
NA TRBJ1-6 few 18 TRBV10-3 CASSLRPQQVPPISPLHF TGTGCCAGCAGTTTAAGGCCCCAACAGGTCCCGCCAATTTCACCCCTCCACTTT
NA TRBJ1-1 NA 12 TRBV20-1 CSATGPGTEAFF TGCAGTGCTACAGGTCCGGGGACTGAAGCTTTCTTT
NA TRBJ1-4 NA 15 TRBV12-3/TRBV12-4 CASRQQGPTNEKLFF TGTGCCAGCAGACAACAGGGACCAACTAATGAAAAACTGTTTTTT
NA TRBJ2-2 few 16 TRBV9 CASSAGGGGLTGELFF TGTGCCAGCAGCGCAGGTGGGGGGGGCCTGACCGGGGAGCTGTTTTTT
NA TRBJ2-2 few 13 TRBV5-1 CASSWTRDGELFF TGCGCCAGCAGTTGGACCAGGGACGGGGAGCTGTTTTTT
NA TRBJ2-7 many 14 TRBV4-2 CASSQGLVVDEQYF TGTGCCAGCAGCCAAGGCCTAGTGGTAGACGAGCAGTACTTC
NA TRBJ1-4 many 13 TRBV29-1 CSVRPGTNEKLFF TGCAGCGTGAGACCAGGAACTAATGAAAAACTGTTTTTT
NA TRBJ2-5 many 12 TRBV29-1 CSVEDWKQTQYF TGCAGCGTTGAGGACTGGAAACAGACCCAGTACTTC
NA TRBJ2-5 many 15 TRBV7-8 CASSLARRAGETQYF TGTGCCAGCAGCTTAGCGCGGCGGGCCGGAGAGACCCAGTACTTC
NA TRBJ1-5 few 14 TRBV20-1 CSAPRQGTNQPQHF TGCAGTGCTCCTAGGCAGGGGACGAATCAGCCCCAGCATTTT
NA TRBJ2-2 many 13 TRBV10-1 CASRQAFTGELFF TGCGCCAGCAGACAGGCCTTCACCGGGGAGCTGTTTTTT
NA TRBJ2-5 few 15 TRBV6-5 CASSTQGSRQETQYF TGTGCCAGCAGCACCCAGGGCAGCCGCCAAGAGACCCAGTACTTC
NA TRBJ2-5 NA 15 TRBV24-1 CATSDQTGYQETQYF TGTGCCACCAGTGATCAAACGGGTTATCAAGAGACCCAGTACTTC
TRBD2 TRBJ2-5 NA 24 TRBV6-5 CASSYPRDSDSDGTSGSPRETQYF TGTGCCAGCAGTTACCCCCGGGACAGCGATAGCGACGGGACTAGCGGGAGCCCACGAGAGACCCAGTACTTC
TRBD1 TRBJ2-7 many 14 TRBV6-2/TRBV6-3 CASRTGQGPGEQYF TGTGCCAGCAGGACGGGACAGGGCCCCGGCGAGCAGTACTTC
TRBD1 TRBJ1-1 many 11 TRBV19 CASSIDRGAFF TGTGCCAGTAGTATCGACAGGGGAGCTTTCTTT
TRBD1 TRBJ1-2 NA 14 TRBV10-3 CAISGAGTVYGYTF TGTGCCATCAGTGGTGCAGGGACAGTCTATGGCTACACCTTC
NA TRBJ2-5 NA 14 TRBV19 CASSGGPAMETQYF TGTGCCAGTAGTGGGGGACCAGCGATGGAGACCCAGTACTTC
NA TRBJ1-1 NA 15 TRBV20-1 CSARNFGGVNTEAFF TGCAGTGCTAGGAATTTTGGGGGAGTGAACACTGAAGCTTTCTTT
NA TRBJ1-2 many 14 TRBV13 CASSSRRLLVGYTF TGTGCCAGCAGCTCCAGACGGCTTCTAGTGGGCTACACCTTC
TRBD1 TRBJ1-4 NA 14 TRBV12-3/TRBV12-4 CASSGQGAVEKLFF TGTGCCAGCAGTGGACAGGGGGCGGTCGAAAAACTGTTTTTT
NA TRBJ1-1 many 13 TRBV12-3/TRBV12-4 CASSFVTVDTAFF TGTGCCAGCAGTTTTGTGACAGTAGATACGGCTTTCTTT
NA TRBJ1-5 few 16 TRBV20-1 CSARDRGPPNNQPQHF TGCAGTGCAAGGGACCGCGGACCCCCAAACAATCAGCCCCAGCATTTT
NA TRBJ1-6 few 13 TRBV4-1 CASSQQADSPLHF TGCGCCAGCAGCCAGCAGGCGGATTCACCCCTCCACTTT
NA TRBJ2-5 few 14 TRBV5-4 CASSLKGTQETQYF TGTGCCAGCAGCTTGAAGGGTACCCAAGAGACCCAGTACTTC
TRBD1 TRBJ1-5 many 16 TRBV7-9 CASSPGTGDNNQPQHF TGTGCCAGCAGCCCCGGGACAGGGGACAACAATCAGCCCCAGCATTTT
NA TRBJ1-1 NA 14 TRBV20-1 CSATTQGQNTEAFF TGCAGTGCTACCACCCAAGGACAGAACACTGAAGCTTTCTTT
NA TRBJ1-1 many 14 TRBV25-1 CASSERYENTEAFF TGTGCCAGCAGTGAACGGTACGAGAACACTGAAGCTTTCTTT
NA TRBJ2-6 NA 16 TRBV12-3/TRBV12-4 CASSSLKQSAANVLTF TGTGCCAGCAGTTCATTAAAACAGAGCGCGGCCAACGTCCTGACTTTC
NA TRBJ1-1 few 14 TRBV10-1 CASSDRRGWTEAFF TGCGCCAGCAGTGATCGAAGGGGTTGGACTGAAGCTTTCTTT
TRBD1 TRBJ1-2 many 17 TRBV7-8 CASSVRDRDEIYYGYTF TGTGCCAGCAGCGTCCGGGACAGGGACGAGATTTACTATGGCTACACCTTC
NA TRBJ2-7 many 11 TRBV29-1 CSVEDQYEQYF TGCAGCGTTGAAGATCAATACGAGCAGTACTTC
NA TRBJ1-1 few 18 TRBV6-2/TRBV6-3 CASSYTRSPRGRGTEAFF TGTGCCAGCAGTTACACCAGATCCCCACGGGGGCGAGGCACTGAAGCTTTCTTT
NA TRBJ1-3 NA 14 TRBV12-3/TRBV12-4 CASSYSITGNTIYF TGTGCCAGCAGTTATTCGATAACTGGAAACACCATATATTTT
TRBD1 TRBJ1-5 NA 14 TRBV6-2/TRBV6-3 CASRYRGEQETQHF TGTGCCAGCAGGTACAGGGGGGAGCAAGAGACCCAGCATTTT
NA TRBJ1-2 few 16 TRBV3-1 CASSRPGTPGLEGYTF TGTGCCAGCAGCCGCCCAGGGACTCCGGGTCTGGAGGGCTACACCTTC